This TCR beta chain was recorded in a study of T cells after yellow fever vaccination. V was clipped by 2 bases and J by 7 bases, with 11 bases between them. Germline CDR1 is DFQATT and CDR2 is SNEGSKA (reference sequence). There are 13 residues in the CDR3. TCRdb ran MiXCR on the 5' RACE reads and lists one entry per CDR3 protein. This table holds about 400,000 distinct CDR3 sequences, roughly 10% found once. The source was PBMCs, collected on the day of the first yellow fever vaccination. This TCR was recovered from a man aged 18 to 29 who received the YFV17D yellow fever vaccine. V and J are TRBV20-1 and TRBJ1-4, with a weak D call TRBD1 (5 bases). This CDR3 reads CSARSQGGEKLFF. The CDR3 DNA sequence: TGCAGTGCTAGATCTCAGGGCGGTGAAAAACTGTTTTTT.